Listed below are T cell receptor beta chains from one sample, sequenced in a study of CD8+ T cells in alopecia areata. TCRdb keeps only in-frame clones here, not all; method: immunoSEQ multiplex PCR. Here the sample spans 90,000 to 100,000 clones, about two fifths being singletons. Source material: CD4+ T cells sorted from blood. The source is a human donor with alopecia areata. Both conserved end residues are trimmed from each CDR3. Some rows have no size entry. The others give once, few or many, or a class for an expanded clone.

TRBV6-5	TRBJ2-1	-	ASSPRTSGRHEQF
TRBV2	TRBJ2-2	once	ASSLAGVAAGELF
TRBV30	TRBJ2-1	-	AFLGRAYNEQF
TRBV30	TRBJ2-5	-	AWNLGGLAGETQY
TRBV7-2	TRBJ2-3	-	ASSLGHSTDTQY
TRBV18	TRBJ2-3	-	ASSPVGGGTDTQY
TRBV2	TRBJ2-7	few	ASSEHSYEQY
TRBV4-1	TRBJ2-5	-	ASSQDRPNRWETQY
TRBV29-1	TRBJ2-4	-	SVEIGGTKNIQY
TRBV20-1	TRBJ2-7	-	SAKGHNEQY
TRBV5-1	TRBJ2-1	-	ASSLGQNLEQF
TRBV15	TRBJ2-6	-	ATSRDGVSSGANVLT
TRBV7-6	TRBJ2-3	-	ASSLAGALADTQY
TRBV7-2	TRBJ2-5	-	ASSPIGRSQY
TRBV19	TRBJ2-3	-	ASSTRTSGATDTQY
TRBV29-1	TRBJ2-7	-	SVARPIGLAETYEQY
TRBV18	TRBJ2-5	few	ASSPRQGAETQY